This T cell receptor (beta chain) was identified in a study of T cells in pancreatic ductal adenocarcinoma. Remarks on this clone: Antigen: not known.

No neoadjuvant therapy was given to the selected pancreatic ductal adenocarcinoma patients before their surgery. Per germline, CDR1 MNHEY and CDR2 SVGAGI. V shed 6 bases and J shed 0 bases, with 13 bases lying between them. CDR3 length equals 15 residues. Sequencing was performed with immunoSEQ multiplex PCR; in TCRdb, only in-frame clones are kept and a portion is missing. This sample has more than 85,000 clones, with roughly 95% found just once. Study-wide findings and caveats: Tumor-versus-blood clonality comparisons may be biased toward lower tumor diversity. Compared with tumor, blood showed more total productive templates and approximately 8-fold more clonotypes. The resected cohort was biased toward the minority with early-stage disease. No significant tumor-blood clonality difference; means were about 0.1 and 0.065.

Sequencing used PBMCs. The source is a human donor with pancreatic ductal adenocarcinoma. This chain links TRBV6-5 with TRBJ2-3, with TRBD2 as a possible D gene (5 bases). CDR3 sequence: CASSPLGASTDTQYF. DNA for the CDR3: TGTGCCAGCAGCCCCCTGGGAGCTAGCACAGATACGCAGTATTTT.